The 26 T cell receptor beta chains below were found in one sample sequenced in a study of naive CD8 T cells in extremely preterm neonates. Libraries were prepared by immunoSEQ multiplex PCR; TCRdb keeps only in-frame clonotypes and omits some of them. The sample holds 6,000 to 9,000 clones, 98% seen once. Sequenced sample: naive CD8+ T cells from blood. Receptors originate from a human donor in good health.

This rearrangement joins TRBV28 to TRBJ2-3, with 7 bases identical to TRBD1. Germline V gene data show CDR1 as MDHEN and CDR2 as SYDVKM. The CDR3 totals 15 residues. Losses at the gene ends were 5 bases for V and 5 bases for J; bases not matched to a gene: 10. CDR3 sequence (DNA): TGTGCCAGCAGTCTCCGAGGGGGCCGGCGAGATACGCAGTATTTT. Protein sequence: CASSLRGGRRDTQYF.

The J gene is TRBJ2-1, the V gene TRBV15; 7 bases map to TRBD1. Germline V gene sequence: CDR1 LNHNV, CDR2 YYDKDF (reference sequence). V dropped 0 bases and J dropped 5; count of bases not matched to a gene: 4. This CDR3 is built from 15 residues. In nucleotides, the CDR3 is TGTGCCACCAGCAGAGAACAGGGGTCCCACAATGAGCAGTTCTTC. This sequence encodes CATSREQGSHNEQFF.

The chain is built from TRBV4-2 and TRBJ1-2; D is perhaps TRBD1 (6 bases). The CDR3 totals 15 residues. V gave up 3 bases and J gave up 4 bases, with 15 bases separating them. CDR1 and CDR2 (germline): LGHNA, YNFKEQ. CDR3 nucleotides: TGTGCCAGCAGCCACAAAAGGACAGATATCTATGGCTACACCTTC. The encoded protein is CASSHKRTDIYGYTF.

The CDR3 DNA follows: TGTGCCAGCCTAAGACAGGGGCCAACCTACGAGCAGTACTTC. This encodes CASLRQGPTYEQYF. V gene TRBV2 combines with J gene TRBJ2-7; TRBD1 matches 8 bases. The CDR3 totals 14 residues. The V and J ends lost 8 bases and 2 bases, in that order; junction bases with no gene match: 8. Germline CDR1 and CDR2: SNHLY and FYNNEI. The whole variable domain, filled in from reference TRBV2 and TRBJ2-7, reads EPEVTQTPSHQVTQMGQEVILRCVPISNHLYFYWYRQILGQKVEFLVSFYNNEISEKSEIFDDQFSVERPDGSNFTLKIRSTKLEDSAMYFCASLRQGPTYEQYFGPGTRLTVT.

The V gene is TRBV4-1, the J gene TRBJ1-3, with 8 nucleotides matching TRBD1. This CDR3 has 17 amino acids. Per germline, CDR1 MGHRA and CDR2 YSYEKL. Unmatched junction bases numbered 9, after V lost 3 bases and J lost 2 bases. CDR3 bases: TGCGCCAGCAGCCACGTCCGGACAGGGTGGCCTGGAAACACCATATATTTT. Protein: CASSHVRTGWPGNTIYF.

The V gene is TRBV6-7, the J gene TRBJ1-5; D is ambiguous. TRBV6-7 is recorded as an ORF, its role being uncertain. The CDR3 spans 13 residues. Trimming took 6 bases from V and 4 from J, leaving 10 bases between them. CDR3 DNA sequence: TGTGCCAGCAGAACAGATTCTAATCAGCCCCAGCATTTT. Its protein product is CASRTDSNQPQHF.

V and J are TRBV19 and TRBJ2-2; TRBD1 agrees at 7 bases. The CDR3 spans 16 residues. Unmatched junction bases numbered 8, after V lost 7 bases and J lost 0 bases. Germline V CDR1 and CDR2: LNHDA, SQIVND (reference sequence). The CDR3 is CASNPGTVANTGELFF. The CDR3 coding sequence is TGTGCCAGTAACCCCGGGACAGTTGCGAACACCGGGGAGCTGTTTTTT.

The chain combines TRBV6-5 with TRBJ2-5; 7 positions match TRBD2. With V trimmed by 9 bases and J by 4 bases, 5 bases remained unmatched. Per germline, CDR1 MNHEY and CDR2 SVGAGI. The CDR3 totals 12 residues. The CDR3 nucleotides are TGTGCCAGTACCGGGGAGGGAGAGACCCAGTACTTC. This sequence encodes CASTGEGETQYF.

This clone showed up just once. The chain uses TRBV5-6 and TRBJ1-1, with a possible D match to TRBD1 (5 bases). The CDR3 is 14 residues long. Trimming cost V 0 bases and J 0 bases, with 6 bases left between them. Germline V gene sequence: CDR1 SGHDT, CDR2 YYEEEE. The CDR3 DNA follows: TGTGCCAGCAGCTTGGGACAGATGAACACTGAAGCTTTCTTT. Its translation: CASSLGQMNTEAFF.

The chain recombines TRBV5-1 with TRBJ1-2; perhaps TRBD1 as D (6 bases). Looked up from germline, CDR1 is SGHRS and CDR2 is YFSETQ. V was trimmed by 4 bases and J by 2 bases, leaving 21 bases between them. This CDR3 is built from 17 residues. The CDR3 protein is CASSPSGGPTGNYGYTF. CDR3 DNA: TGCGCCAGCAGCCCGAGCGGGGGGCCAACAGGGAACTATGGCTACACCTTC.

The chain uses TRBV28 and TRBJ2-3; 10 bases are a match to TRBD2. Trimming took 0 bases from V and 4 from J; bases not matched to a gene: 7. Germline V lookup: CDR1 MDHEN, CDR2 SYDVKM. CDR3 length equals 17 residues. The CDR3 is CASSLWGERGGPDTQYF. CDR3 DNA sequence: TGTGCCAGCAGTTTATGGGGGGAGCGGGGGGGCCCAGATACGCAGTATTTT.

This clone appeared a single time. The gene calls are TRBV11-3 and TRBJ1-2, with 12 nucleotides matching TRBD1. Trimming took 5 bases from V and 7 from J; bases not matched to a gene: 14. The CDR3 length is 17 residues. Per the germline V gene, CDR1 is SGHNT and CDR2 is YENEEA. The CDR3 sequence is CASSQRDRGRPHGGYTF. In nucleotides, the CDR3 is TGTGCCAGCAGCCAGAGGGACAGGGGGCGCCCCCATGGTGGCTACACCTTC.

CDR3 DNA sequence: TGTGCCAGCAAGAGGGAAAACTATAGCAATCAGCCCCAGCATTTT. Protein product: CASKRENYSNQPQHF. The chain carries TRBV28 and TRBJ1-5; D is uncertain. The V gene lost 7 bases and the J gene lost 0 bases, with 13 bases spanning the gap. The CDR3 is 15 amino acids. In germline, CDR1 is MDHEN, CDR2 SYDVKM. Supplemented by reference TRBV28 and TRBJ1-5, the full variable domain reads DVKVTQSSRYLVKRTGEKVFLECVQDMDHENMFWYRQDPGLGLRLIYFSYDVKMKEKGDIPEGYSVSREKKERFSLILESASTNQTSMYLCASKRENYSNQPQHFGDGTRLSIL.

The chain uses TRBV30 and TRBJ2-1, with 10 bases matching TRBD1. Trimming at V came to 2 bases and at J to 8 bases, leaving 9 bases not matched to a gene. The germline gives CDR1 GTSNPN, CDR2 SVGIG (reference sequence). This CDR3 region has 15 residues. The CDR3, as DNA: TGTGCCTGGAGTCCGGGACAGGGGAGTGGGTATGAGCAGTTCTTC. Translated: CAWSPGQGSGYEQFF. The full variable domain, with the rest looked up from reference TRBV30 and TRBJ2-1, is SQTIHQWPATLVQPVGSPLSLECTVEGTSNPNLYWYRQAAGRGLQLLFYSVGIGQISSEVPQNLSASRPQDRQFILSSKKLLLSDSGFYLCAWSPGQGSGYEQFFGPGTRLTVL.

V gene TRBV9 combines with J gene TRBJ2-7, with D perhaps TRBD2 (6 bases). The CDR3 runs 14 residues. With 0 bases removed from V and 4 bases from J, the gap between germline ends came to 11 bases. Germline values: CDR1 SGDLS, CDR2 YYNGEE. The CDR3 DNA follows: TGTGCCAGCAGCGTAGGTGGTAGCGGTTACGAGCAGTACTTC. Translation: CASSVGGSGYEQYF.

The chain combines TRBV5-1 with TRBJ2-5, with a possible D match to TRBD1 (6 bases). V was cut by 0 bases and J by 4 bases, with 13 bases left in between. CDR1 and CDR2 from the germline V gene are SGHRS and YFSETQ. There are 15 residues in the CDR3. CDR3 region: CASSLDTGRIETQYF. Written as DNA, the CDR3 is TGCGCCAGCAGCTTGGATACAGGGCGGATAGAGACCCAGTACTTC.

The rearrangement joins TRBV30 to TRBJ2-1; D possibly corresponds to TRBD2 (6 bases). Germline-derived CDR1 and CDR2 are GTSNPN and SVGIG (reference sequence). This CDR3 has 15 amino acids. The V end lost 0 bases, the J end lost 2 bases, and 11 bases lay between the germline ends. The CDR3 nucleotides are TGTGCCTGGAGTGTTGGACTAAGAGCCTACAATGAGCAGTTCTTC. As protein: CAWSVGLRAYNEQFF.

The J gene is TRBJ2-5, the V gene TRBV5-3; D possibly corresponds to TRBD2 (6 bases). TRBV5-3 is an open reading frame whose function is uncertain. Trimming took 2 bases from V and 3 from J, leaving 8 bases between them. The CDR3 runs 13 residues. This CDR3 is CARSFPSEETQYF. Written as DNA, the CDR3 is TGTGCCAGAAGCTTTCCTAGCGAAGAGACCCAGTACTTC.

This rearrangement joins TRBV5-6 to TRBJ2-6, with 7 bases lining up with TRBD1. Unmatched junction bases numbered 8, after V lost 2 bases and J lost 0 bases. The CDR3 extends over 18 amino acids. The germline CDR1 and CDR2 sequences are SGHDT and YYEEEE. This chain's CDR3 is CASSFFPGQISGANVLTF. CDR3 DNA: TGTGCCAGCAGCTTTTTCCCGGGACAGATCTCTGGGGCCAACGTCCTGACTTTC.

The V and J genes are TRBV7-6 and TRBJ2-1; perhaps TRBD1 as D (6 bases). Germline assignment: CDR1 SGHVS and CDR2 FNYEAQ. The CDR3 has 16 residues. Trimming stripped 2 bases from V and 3 bases from J, with 14 bases between. DNA for the CDR3: TGTGCCAGCAGCTTATCCTCAGGGGTATACTACAATGAGCAGTTCTTC. It encodes CASSLSSGVYYNEQFF.

The rearrangement links TRBV27 to TRBJ1-2; D is possibly TRBD1 (6 bases). Between the trimmed V and J ends, which lost 3 bases and 0 bases, there was a span of 17 bases. The germline V gene has CDR1 MNHEY and CDR2 SMNVEV (reference sequence). The CDR3 loop spans 17 amino acids. The CDR3 nucleotides read TGTGCCAGCAGTTTTCTCGAAACAGGGAAACCTAACTATGGCTACACCTTC. This sequence encodes CASSFLETGKPNYGYTF.

The chain combines TRBV19 with TRBJ1-2, with TRBD1 matching over 10 bases. The V gene's germline CDR1 is LNHDA and CDR2 SQIVND (reference sequence). V lost 4 bases to trimming and J lost 6 bases; unmatched junction nucleotides: 5. The CDR3 runs to 14 residues. The CDR3 DNA is TGTGCCAGTAGTACTCCGGGACAGGGGAATGGCTACACCTTC. This gives the protein CASSTPGQGNGYTF.

The gene calls are TRBV9 and TRBJ2-3; 14 nucleotides agree with TRBD2. CDR3 length: 17 amino acids. The V and J ends lost 2 bases and 4 bases, in that order; junction bases with no gene match: 6. CDR1 is SGDLS, CDR2 YYNGEE, per germline. CDR3 in DNA: TGTGCCAGCAGCGTGGGGACTAGCGGGGGTTGGGCAGATACGCAGTATTTT. Amino acid sequence: CASSVGTSGGWADTQYF.

This clone appeared a single time. The chain couples TRBV4-3 to TRBJ2-5; TRBD2 agrees at 10 bases. V shed 1 base, J shed 1 base, and the junction held 0 bases outside the gene matches. CDR1 is LGHNA, CDR2 YSLEER, per germline. This CDR3 region has 15 residues. CDR3 loop: CASSQGTSGQETQYF. The CDR3 DNA is TGCGCCAGCAGCCAAGGGACTAGCGGCCAAGAGACCCAGTACTTC.

The CDR3 here is CASSPAWDRDWYEQYF. CDR3 sequence (DNA): TGCGCCAGCAGCCCGGCGTGGGACAGGGATTGGTACGAGCAGTACTTC. The chain carries TRBV23-1 and TRBJ2-7, with 9 bases lining up with TRBD1. TRBV23-1 counts as an open reading frame of uncertain function. The CDR3 is 16 residues long. V lost 6 bases, J lost 4 bases, and 13 bases stayed unmatched.

This rearrangement joins TRBV13 to TRBJ2-7; D perhaps matches TRBD2 (6 bases). In germline, CDR1 is PRHDT, CDR2 FYEKMQ (reference sequence). V was cut by 5 bases and J by 3 bases, with 17 bases left in between. This CDR3 is 15 amino acids long. The CDR3 bases are TGTGCCAGCAGCCCGGGGCGGGGCCGCCTCTACGAGCAGTACTTC. Translation: CASSPGRGRLYEQYF.